This TCR beta chain was identified during a study of shared clonotypes between healthy human individuals. TCRdb's table, derived via immunoSEQ multiplex PCR, lists solely in-frame clones and lacks some. The data hold around 610,000 clones, with 96% observed a single time. CD45RO-negative cells were positively selected for CCR7, leaving out terminally differentiated effector memory CD45RA+ cells. The V gene lost 5 bases and the J gene lost 6 bases, with 16 bases spanning the gap. This CDR3 comprises 14 residues. The germline gives CDR1 MNHEY, CDR2 SMNVEV (reference sequence). This clone appeared a single time.

This rearrangement joins TRBV27 to TRBJ1-2, with TRBD1 as a possible D gene (5 bases). The receptor comes from a woman in her thirties in good health. The sample consisted of naive CD8+ T cells sorted from blood. The CDR3 reads CASSPIGGVHGYTF. CDR3 nucleotide sequence: TGTGCCAGCAGTCCGATTGGGGGGGTGCATGGCTACACCTTC.